This is a list of T cell receptor beta chains from one sample in a study of blood T cell repertoires in COVID-19. The assay was immunoSEQ multiplex PCR, and TCRdb's table has in-frame clones only and misses some. The sample includes 250,000 to 300,000 clones, approximately 80% of them seen just once. Specimen: peripheral blood. All receptors come from a woman aged 55-69 years with active or convalescent COVID-19. CDR3s include the opening cysteine and the closing phenylalanine or tryptophan. D genes are given only for firm matches. Not every row has a clone size; where given, it reads once, few, many or a size class.

d_gene: -; j_gene: TRBJ1-3; v_gene: TRBV2; abundance: -; CDR3aa: CASSDHRVSVGGNTIYF; CDR3nt: TGTGCCAGCAGTGACCACAGGGTTTCAGTCGGTGGGAACACCATATATTTT
d_gene: -; j_gene: TRBJ2-5; v_gene: TRBV3-1/TRBV3-2; abundance: few; CDR3aa: CASSSSRSAEETQYF; CDR3nt: TGTGCCAGCAGCTCCTCCCGCAGTGCTGAAGAGACCCAGTACTTC
d_gene: TRBD1; j_gene: TRBJ1-1; v_gene: TRBV19; abundance: -; CDR3aa: CASREQGAGTEAFF; CDR3nt: TGTGCCAGTAGGGAACAGGGGGCGGGCACTGAAGCTTTCTTT
d_gene: -; j_gene: TRBJ1-3; v_gene: TRBV7-2; abundance: -; CDR3aa: CASSLGAVRGNTIYF; CDR3nt: TGTGCCAGCAGCTTGGGGGCAGTAAGGGGAAACACCATATATTTT
d_gene: -; j_gene: TRBJ2-7; v_gene: TRBV12-3/TRBV12-4; abundance: -; CDR3aa: CASSRGGNYEQYF; CDR3nt: TGTGCCAGCAGTCGAGGGGGAAACTACGAGCAGTACTTC
d_gene: TRBD1; j_gene: TRBJ2-7; v_gene: TRBV2; abundance: -; CDR3aa: CASINDRAYEQYF; CDR3nt: TGTGCCAGCATAAACGACAGGGCCTACGAGCAGTACTTC
d_gene: TRBD1; j_gene: TRBJ1-1; v_gene: TRBV7-9; abundance: once; CDR3aa: CASSLVPGTGSLSTEAFF; CDR3nt: TGTGCCAGCAGCTTAGTTCCTGGGACAGGGTCTTTATCCACTGAAGCTTTCTTT
d_gene: -; j_gene: TRBJ2-1; v_gene: TRBV9; abundance: -; CDR3aa: CASSELNREHEQFF; CDR3nt: TGTGCCAGCAGCGAGCTTAACAGGGAACATGAGCAGTTCTTC
d_gene: TRBD1; j_gene: TRBJ2-1; v_gene: TRBV4-1; abundance: -; CDR3aa: CASSPAGTVNEQFF; CDR3nt: TGCGCCAGCAGCCCCGCCGGGACAGTCAATGAGCAGTTCTTC
d_gene: -; j_gene: TRBJ2-5; v_gene: TRBV7-7; abundance: once; CDR3aa: CASSLGWGGSNQETQYF; CDR3nt: TGTGCCAGCAGCTTAGGGTGGGGAGGATCTAATCAAGAGACCCAGTACTTC
d_gene: -; j_gene: TRBJ2-7; v_gene: TRBV6-1; abundance: many; CDR3aa: CASSELRVTDEQYF; CDR3nt: TGTGCCAGCAGTGAATTACGGGTAACGGACGAGCAGTACTTC
d_gene: -; j_gene: TRBJ1-5; v_gene: TRBV5-6; abundance: -; CDR3aa: CASSRDPRRGQPQHF; CDR3nt: TGTGCCAGCAGCCGTGACCCCCGACGGGGACAGCCCCAGCATTTT
d_gene: TRBD1; j_gene: TRBJ1-2; v_gene: TRBV10-2; abundance: -; CDR3aa: CATGGGQGAYGYTF; CDR3nt: TGCGCCACCGGAGGGGGACAGGGGGCCTATGGCTACACCTTC
d_gene: TRBD1; j_gene: TRBJ2-2; v_gene: TRBV6-4; abundance: -; CDR3aa: CASGRDRGTGELFF; CDR3nt: TGTGCCAGCGGCCGGGACAGGGGAACCGGGGAGCTGTTTTTT
d_gene: TRBD1; j_gene: TRBJ1-5; v_gene: TRBV28; abundance: -; CDR3aa: CASSLHFGTGDGNQPQHF; CDR3nt: TGTGCCAGCAGTTTGCACTTTGGGACAGGGGATGGCAATCAGCCCCAGCATTTT
d_gene: -; j_gene: TRBJ2-7; v_gene: TRBV7-8; abundance: -; CDR3aa: CASSFFLVTTVDSYEQYF; CDR3nt: TGTGCCAGCAGCTTTTTTCTTGTAACCACCGTAGACTCCTACGAGCAGTACTTC
d_gene: -; j_gene: TRBJ1-5; v_gene: TRBV19; abundance: -; CDR3aa: CASNPTAGVVLVNQPQHF; CDR3nt: TGTGCCAGTAACCCGACGGCAGGGGTGGTCTTAGTGAATCAGCCCCAGCATTTT
d_gene: -; j_gene: TRBJ2-1; v_gene: TRBV29-1; abundance: -; CDR3aa: CSVRTVSYNEQFF; CDR3nt: TGCAGCGTCCGGACAGTCTCCTACAATGAGCAGTTCTTC
d_gene: TRBD1; j_gene: TRBJ1-5; v_gene: TRBV19; abundance: -; CDR3aa: CASSIVRGPQPQHF; CDR3nt: TGTGCCAGTAGTATAGTCAGGGGGCCCCAGCCCCAGCATTTT
d_gene: TRBD1; j_gene: TRBJ2-2; v_gene: TRBV6-1; abundance: -; CDR3aa: CASSAGTGGYSGELFF; CDR3nt: TGTGCCAGCAGTGCCGGGACAGGGGGGTACAGCGGGGAGCTGTTTTTT
d_gene: TRBD2; j_gene: TRBJ2-5; v_gene: TRBV7-2; abundance: -; CDR3aa: CASSLGTSGGGETQYF; CDR3nt: TGTGCCAGCAGCTTAGGGACTAGCGGAGGTGGAGAGACCCAGTACTTC
d_gene: -; j_gene: TRBJ2-3; v_gene: TRBV2; abundance: -; CDR3aa: CASRPPVSTDTQYF; CDR3nt: TGTGCCAGCCGCCCCCCAGTTAGCACAGATACGCAGTATTTT